This TCR beta chain was obtained from a study of cytomegalovirus exposure and HLA in healthy donors. The study's findings and limits: The tendency of first-cohort TCR clusters to co-occur in the roughly 130 validation repertoires emerged from a later analysis. Reports described diagnosis of cytomegalovirus status by the classifier as highly specific and sensitive. The study recorded 150 to 200 TCR beta chains that were cytomegalovirus-associated. While the bulk of TCR sequences proved rare, some public TCRs turned up in many donors.

Worth noting for this clone: Its antigen is undetermined.

Germline V CDR1 and CDR2: SGHTA, FQGTGA. The CDR3 sequence is 16 residues long. V gave up 8 bases and J gave up 0 bases, with 18 bases separating them. Sequenced by immunoSEQ multiplex PCR; TCRdb stores in-frame clones only, minus some. The table has about 150,000 clones, roughly 86% seen once; the top ten hold 2% to 2.5%. This receptor was identified in a human donor in good health. The source material was PBMCs. The chain employs TRBV7-3 and TRBJ2-3; weak D call: TRBD2 (7 bases). CDR3: CASASGGLTSTDTQYF. CDR3 in DNA: TGTGCCAGCGCTTCGGGGGGCCTAACTAGCACAGATACGCAGTATTTT.